The present TCR beta chain was sequenced within a study of low-dose radiotherapy and immunotherapy resistance in tumors. First-strand cDNA used TRAV- and TRBV-specific primers, covering alpha and beta chains. Amplification of TCRs used a constant-region primer and V-primer adapter for about 21 PCR cycles. TCRdb re-analysed the reads in MiXCR, keeping a single row per CDR3 protein. The data hold roughly 17,000 distinct CDR3 sequences, with around three quarters observed a single time. CDR1 MNHEY and CDR2 SVGAGI come from the germline V gene. The CDR3 totals 17 residues. V shed 5 bases and J shed 2 bases, with 19 bases lying between them.

The sequence was obtained from a human donor with advanced metastatic prostate, ovarian, gallbladder or colorectal cancer (not recorded which). This table probably holds off-target reads from a library built for another chain. J is TRBJ2-1 and V is TRBV6-5; D tentatively reads TRBD1 or TRBD2 (5 bases each). The CDR3 loop reads CASSRKSGTGAYNEQFF. The CDR3 region has the DNA TGTGCCAGCAGTAGAAAATCCGGGACCGGCGCCTACAATGAGCAGTTCTTC.